A single sample gave rise to the 23 T cell receptor beta chains below, sequenced in a study of vaccination and CD4 T cells after COVID-19. These receptors have no identified antigens. With the Oncomine TCR Beta short-read assay, DNA from cultured CD4+ T cells was sequenced. Each CDR3 protein is one row after TCRdb ran MiXCR on the PCR reads. The table lists approximately 15,000 distinct CDR3 sequences, approximately 55% of them singletons, with 4% to 5.5% in the top ten. Treatment reported: roughly nine-day PBMC culture with coronavirus spike peptide pools or control peptides (ViraFEST assay). The specimen comprised CD4+ T cells from blood, cultured in vitro, sampled before SARS-CoV-2 vaccination. The receptor source for this set is a human donor who had recovered from COVID-19.

V is TRBV7-9 and J is TRBJ1-2; unclear D gene. V was cut by 2 bases and J by 4 bases, with 8 bases left in between. This CDR3 spans 13 amino acids. Germline V CDR1 and CDR2: SEHNR, FQNEAQ (reference sequence). CDR3 nucleotides: TGTGCCAGCAGCTTACGGGATCCCTATGGCTACACCTTC. It yields the protein CASSLRDPYGYTF.

This clonotype was detected only a few times. The rearrangement links TRBV7-2 to TRBJ1-1; D ambiguous. Trimming stripped 1 base from V and 4 bases from J, with 10 bases between. The CDR3 is 14 residues long. The germline V gene encodes CDR1 SGHTA and CDR2 FQGNSA. The CDR3 DNA follows: TGTGCCAGCAGCTTAGACGGGCGGGCCACTGAAGCTTTCTTT. This encodes CASSLDGRATEAFF.

The chain joins TRBV7-9 to TRBJ1-2, with 9 bases lining up with TRBD1. Trimming at V came to 5 bases and at J to 8 bases, leaving 12 bases not matched to a gene. This CDR3 has 15 amino acids. The germline V gene encodes CDR1 SEHNR and CDR2 FQNEAQ (reference sequence). This chain's CDR3 is CASSRMGQGQGGYTF. The CDR3 DNA sequence: TGTGCCAGCAGCCGGATGGGACAGGGCCAGGGAGGCTACACCTTC.

This chain joins TRBV6-2 or TRBV6-3 and TRBJ1-1; D is perhaps TRBD1 (5 bases). Germline V gene lookup returns CDR1 MNHEY and CDR2 SVGEGT. CDR3 length: 14 amino acids. V lost 2 bases and J lost 5, with 12 bases in between. In DNA, the CDR3 is TGTGCCAGCAGTTACCCGTTCGGGGGAACTGAAGCTTTCTTT. Translation gives CASSYPFGGTEAFF.

This clonotype occurred a few times. This chain uses TRBV6-1 with TRBJ2-1, with a tentative D call TRBD1 (5 bases). Germline lookup yields CDR1 MNHNS and CDR2 SASEGT. V was trimmed by 4 bases and J by 3 bases, leaving 7 bases between them. This CDR3 has 13 amino acids. CDR3 nucleotides: TGTGCCAGCAGTGGACAGATCTACAATGAGCAGTTCTTC. Translating gives CASSGQIYNEQFF.

This chain uses TRBV19 with TRBJ2-7; 13 nucleotides align to TRBD2. The CDR3 consists of 17 residues. With 5 bases clipped from V and 4 bases from J, the junction kept 11 bases outside the gene matches. Looked up from germline, CDR1 is LNHDA and CDR2 is SQIVND (reference sequence). The CDR3 DNA is TGTGCCAGTAGTGCGCGATCTACTAGCGGGGGGGCTTACGAGCAGTACTTC. It specifies CASSARSTSGGAYEQYF.

Turning to this clonotype: An end of the junction does not agree with germline; a read error may underlie this. This chain joins TRBV19 and TRBJ2-3, with D possibly TRBD1 on 5 matching bases. CDR3 length: 13 amino acids. The germline V gene has CDR1 LNHDA and CDR2 SQIVND (reference sequence). The CDR3 DNA reads as TGTGCCAGTAGTATTCAGGGCACCGATACGCAGTATTTT. Translation: CASSIQGTDTQYF.

J is TRBJ2-1 and V is TRBV6-1; no clear D gene. CDR3 length: 13 residues. The ends were cut back, 6 bases at V and 4 bases at J, with 10 bases in the middle. From germline, CDR1 is MNHNS and CDR2 SASEGT. CDR3 residues: CASRNIQYNEQFF. The CDR3 bases are TGTGCCAGCAGGAATATCCAATACAATGAGCAGTTCTTC.

This clonotype was found a few times. The chain carries TRBV24-1 and TRBJ2-1, with no clear D. CDR1 is KGHDR, CDR2 SFDVKD, per germline. This CDR3 contains 17 residues. V was shortened by 4 bases and J by 7 bases, with 22 bases between the two germline ends. As DNA, the CDR3 is TGTGCCACCAGTGACCCTAGTAAGGGCCCGTCAGGAAATGAGCAGTTCTTC. It encodes CATSDPSKGPSGNEQFF.

V usage is TRBV6-1 and J usage is TRBJ1-2; D might be TRBD1 (6 bases). Germline V gene lookup returns CDR1 MNHNS and CDR2 SASEGT. Trimming left V 8 bases short and J 2 bases short, with 12 bases between. This CDR3 is 13 amino acids long. The CDR3 DNA reads as TGTGCCAGCGGCCGGACAGCCAACTATGGCTACACCTTC. It translates to CASGRTANYGYTF.

The V gene is TRBV20-1, the J gene TRBJ2-5; 14 positions match TRBD2. The CDR3 runs to 15 residues. The junction had 5 bases not matched to a gene; V was cut back by 3 bases and J by 5 bases. Per the germline V gene, CDR1 is DFQATT and CDR2 is SNEGSKA (reference sequence). The CDR3 nucleotides read TGCAGTGCTAGGACTAGCGGGGGGGCAACCGAGACCCAGTACTTC. Its protein is CSARTSGGATETQYF.

J is TRBJ1-5 and V is TRBV11-3; possibly TRBD1 for D (5 bases). Germline loops: CDR1 SGHNT, CDR2 YENEEA. The CDR3 is 13 amino acids. Trimming cost V 5 bases and J 4 bases, with 9 bases left between them. This CDR3 reads CASSPDRNQPQHF. The CDR3 DNA sequence: TGTGCCAGCAGCCCCGACAGAAATCAGCCCCAGCATTTT.

This clonotype was counted between two and nine times. This chain joins TRBV19 and TRBJ1-2; D not resolved. CDR1 LNHDA and CDR2 SQIVND come from the germline V gene (reference sequence). CDR3 size: 15 residues. The V end lost 2 bases, the J end lost 0 bases, and 10 bases lay between the germline ends. This CDR3 reads CASSIKQVTNYGYTF. CDR3 nucleotides: TGTGCCAGTAGTATAAAGCAGGTAACTAACTATGGCTACACCTTC. Based on the CDR3 plus reference TRBV19 and TRBJ1-2, the full variable domain is DGGITQSPKYLFRKEGQNVTLSCEQNLNHDAMYWYRQDPGQGLRLIYYSQIVNDFQKGDIAEGYSVSREKKESFPLTVTSAQKNPTAFYLCASSIKQVTNYGYTFGSGTRLTVV.

This clonotype was observed a few times. The chain couples TRBV19 to TRBJ1-5, with unresolved D. Germline V gene sequence: CDR1 LNHDA, CDR2 SQIVND (reference sequence). The CDR3 has 14 residues. The ends were cut back, 7 bases at V and 3 bases at J, with 13 bases in the middle. CDR3 amino acids: CASTSNSFNQPQHF. CDR3 coding DNA: TGTGCCAGTACCTCCAACAGTTTCAATCAGCCCCAGCATTTT. Supplemented by reference TRBV19 and TRBJ1-5, the full variable domain reads DGGITQSPKYLFRKEGQNVTLSCEQNLNHDAMYWYRQDPGQGLRLIYYSQIVNDFQKGDIAEGYSVSREKKESFPLTVTSAQKNPTAFYLCASTSNSFNQPQHFGDGTRLSIL.

The V call is TRBV29-1, the J call TRBJ1-2; D uncertain. The germline V gene encodes CDR1 SQVTM and CDR2 ANQGSEA. V was cut by 4 bases and J by 2 bases, with 8 bases left in between. The CDR3 contains 12 residues. The CDR3 DNA sequence: TGCAGCGTTGGGGCCGGGAACTATGGCTACACCTTC. Translated, it gives CSVGAGNYGYTF. Complete variable domain (other parts from reference TRBV29-1 and TRBJ1-2): SAVISQKPSRDICQRGTSLTIQCQVDSQVTMMFWYRQQPGQSLTLIATANQGSEATYESGFVIDKFPISRPNLTFSTLTVSNMSPEDSSIYLCSVGAGNYGYTFGSGTRLTVV.

In its sample, this clonotype was seen once. The genes are TRBV20-1 and TRBJ1-2; D call uncertain. V gave up 0 bases and J gave up 7 bases, with 9 bases separating them. This CDR3 has 12 amino acids. CDR1 is DFQATT and CDR2 is SNEGSKA in the germline V gene (reference sequence). CDR3 nucleotide sequence: TGCAGTGCTAGAGATAAGCCGGGTGGCTACACCTTC. Translation gives CSARDKPGGYTF.

V gene TRBV20-1 combines with J gene TRBJ1-4, with 7 bases lining up with TRBD1. V trimming: 6 bases; J trimming: 8 bases; junction bases outside the gene matches: 9. Germline-derived CDR1 and CDR2 are DFQATT and SNEGSKA (reference sequence). This CDR3 comprises 13 residues. DNA for the CDR3: TGCAGTGCCGACAGGGTCAAGGGGGAAAAACTGTTTTTT. Encoded protein: CSADRVKGEKLFF.

The chain has TRBV19 and TRBJ2-7, with a tentative D call TRBD1 (6 bases). The germline V gene has CDR1 LNHDA and CDR2 SQIVND (reference sequence). Trimming cost V 4 bases and J 1 base, with 11 bases left between them. The CDR3 sequence is 14 residues long. CDR3 nucleotide sequence: TGTGCCAGTAGTACGACCGGGACATCCTACGAGCAGTACTTC. This codes for CASSTTGTSYEQYF.

The J gene is TRBJ1-5, the V gene TRBV20-1, with D possibly matching TRBD1 (5 bases). The CDR3 contains 15 residues. The germline V and J ends were trimmed by 6 bases and 3 bases, with 18 bases remaining between them. In germline, CDR1 is DFQATT, CDR2 SNEGSKA (reference sequence). DNA for the CDR3: TGCAGTGCCTCAAGTTTAGACAGCAACAATCAGCCCCAGCATTTT. The encoded protein is CSASSLDSNNQPQHF.

The table lists this clonotype with a few counts. The chain is built from TRBV2 and TRBJ2-3; no definite D call. Germline V gene lookup returns CDR1 SNHLY and CDR2 FYNNEI. The CDR3 is 11 residues long. The germline V and J ends were trimmed by 4 bases and 3 bases, with 2 bases remaining between them. In nucleotides, the CDR3 is TGTGCCAGCAGTGTGACAGATACGCAGTATTTT. It codes for CASSVTDTQYF.

The chain couples TRBV20-1 to TRBJ1-2; D gene ambiguous. V lost 1 base, J lost 1 base, and 7 bases lay in between. Germline V lookup: CDR1 DFQATT, CDR2 SNEGSKA (reference sequence). There are 13 residues in the CDR3. CDR3 in DNA: TGCAGTGCTAGAGGCAGTGTTAACTATGGCTACACCTTC. Translated: CSARGSVNYGYTF.

This clonotype was counted only a few times. The chain recombines TRBV10-1 with TRBJ1-1; no clear D gene. Germline values: CDR1 WNHNN, CDR2 SYGVQD (reference sequence). V was cut by 2 bases and J by 8 bases, with 12 bases left in between. The CDR3 has 13 residues. Here the CDR3 DNA reads TGCGCCAGCAGTGAGACTCCGACGGCAGAAGCTTTCTTT. Translating it yields CASSETPTAEAFF.

The rearrangement links TRBV9 to TRBJ2-5; 12 nucleotides line up with TRBD2. This CDR3 comprises 12 residues. The germline V gene has CDR1 SGDLS and CDR2 YYNGEE. With V trimmed by 4 bases and J by 12 bases, 4 bases remained unmatched. As DNA, the CDR3 is TGTGCCAGCAGCCGGACTAGCGGGACAAAGTACTTC. It yields the protein CASSRTSGTKYF.